The next 17 T cell receptor beta chains were all read from a single sample in a study of tumor-infiltrating lymphocytes in localized non-small cell lung cancer. Clones were sequenced by immunoSEQ multiplex PCR, and TCRdb holds only the in-frame ones, with some missing. The sample includes more than 15,000 clones, about 69% of them seen just once. Sequenced sample: lung tumor tissue. The receptors were gathered from a human donor with non-small cell lung cancer.

This clone has more than one count but fewer than ten. V usage is TRBV6-1 and J usage is TRBJ2-2; TRBD2 is a possible D gene (5 bases). Germline V lookup: CDR1 MNHNS, CDR2 SASEGT. The CDR3 consists of 15 residues. Trimming stripped 3 bases from V and 5 bases from J, with 13 bases between. CDR3 sequence (DNA): TGTGCCAGCAGTGAGCGGGCCTCGAGGACCGGGGAGCTGTTTTTT. Its translation: CASSERASRTGELFF.

This chain links TRBV2 with TRBJ2-7; TRBD1 agrees at 7 bases. J gave up 6 bases and V 6 bases, and 17 bases lay outside the gene matches. Germline V gives CDR1 SNHLY, CDR2 FYNNEI. The CDR3 totals 16 residues. The CDR3 is CASSLPTGVLYPEQYF. As DNA, the CDR3 is TGTGCCAGCAGCCTTCCCACAGGGGTGTTATATCCCGAGCAGTACTTC.

The chain is built from TRBV11-2 and TRBJ2-3; 7 nucleotides match TRBD2. The CDR3 has 15 residues. V shed 5 bases, J shed 0 bases, and the junction held 5 bases outside the gene matches. Germline CDR1 SGHAT, CDR2 FQNNGV. This chain's CDR3 is CASSRDYGSTDTQYF. In DNA, the CDR3 is TGTGCCAGCAGCCGGGACTACGGTAGCACAGATACGCAGTATTTT.

The chain couples TRBV2 to TRBJ1-1, with no clear D. The CDR3 loop spans 11 amino acids. CDR1 SNHLY and CDR2 FYNNEI come from the germline V gene. V lost 8 bases to trimming and J lost 7 bases, with 11 bases between them. The CDR3 nucleotides read TGTGCCAGCGCCGGGGAAATTGAAGCTTTCTTT. It is translated as CASAGEIEAFF.

The gene calls are TRBV30 and TRBJ2-2; 9 nucleotides agree with TRBD2. J gave up 6 bases and V 4 bases, and 9 bases lay outside the gene matches. The V gene's germline CDR1 is GTSNPN and CDR2 SVGIG (reference sequence). This CDR3 comprises 15 residues. The CDR3, as DNA: TGTGCCTGGATCCCCCTAGCGGGATTGTCCGGGGAGCTGTTTTTT. Its translation: CAWIPLAGLSGELFF. Drawing the rest from reference TRBV30 and TRBJ2-2, the complete variable domain is SQTIHQWPATLVQPVGSPLSLECTVEGTSNPNLYWYRQAAGRGLQLLFYSVGIGQISSEVPQNLSASRPQDRQFILSSKKLLLSDSGFYLCAWIPLAGLSGELFFGEGSRLTVL.

This sequence joins TRBV29-1 and TRBJ2-3; D unresolved. The CDR3 has 13 amino acids. CDR1 is SQVTM and CDR2 is ANQGSEA in the germline V gene. V was clipped by 3 bases and J by 6 bases, with 13 bases between them. DNA for the CDR3: TGCAGCGTTGAGGCATTGAAGTCCGATACGCAGTATTTT. Translating it yields CSVEALKSDTQYF.

By its share, this clone is medium-sized. The chain recombines TRBV28 with TRBJ2-7, with TRBD2 matching over 8 bases. The CDR3 runs to 20 residues. Germline CDR1 MDHEN, CDR2 SYDVKM. Losses at the gene ends were 5 bases for V and 3 bases for J; bases not matched to a gene: 24. Here the CDR3 reads CASSTWTSLWWAREHYEQYF. The CDR3 bases are TGTGCCAGCAGTACTTGGACTAGCTTATGGTGGGCCCGAGAACACTACGAGCAGTACTTC.

The CDR3 here is CASSLYGPQETQYF. CDR3 DNA sequence: TGTGCCAGCAGTTTATACGGGCCACAAGAGACCCAGTACTTC. J is TRBJ2-5 and V is TRBV27; no clear D gene. The V gene's germline CDR1 is MNHEY and CDR2 SMNVEV (reference sequence). The CDR3 has 14 amino acids. V was cut by 1 base and J by 2 bases, with 8 bases left in between.

V and J are TRBV2 and TRBJ2-7; a possible D gene is TRBD2 (5 bases). The V gene lost 6 bases and the J gene lost 6 bases, with 12 bases spanning the gap. This CDR3 contains 12 residues. Germline values: CDR1 SNHLY, CDR2 FYNNEI. The CDR3: CASREGMGEQYF. CDR3 nucleotide sequence: TGTGCCAGCAGAGAGGGAATGGGCGAGCAGTACTTC.

The rearrangement joins TRBV29-1 to TRBJ2-3, with 8 bases identical to TRBD1. Germline V gives CDR1 SQVTM, CDR2 ANQGSEA. The CDR3 has 14 residues. Losses at the gene ends were 2 bases for V and 5 bases for J; bases not matched to a gene: 6. The CDR3 region has the DNA TGCAGCGTTGAACGGACAGGGTCTGAAGATACGCAGTATTTT. Protein sequence: CSVERTGSEDTQYF.

The V call is TRBV7-9, the J call TRBJ2-1, with 8 bases lining up with TRBD2. This CDR3 is 15 amino acids long. Germline trimming cut 2 bases from V and 7 bases from J; bases unmatched to any gene: 7. CDR1 is SEHNR and CDR2 is FQNEAQ in the germline V gene (reference sequence). DNA for the CDR3: TGTGCCAGCAGCTTAATGAGCGGCGGGGGGAATGAGCAGTTCTTC. This sequence encodes CASSLMSGGGNEQFF.

The chain carries TRBV29-1 and TRBJ2-3; 8 bases agree with TRBD1. Trimming cost V 6 bases and J 2 bases; bases outside gene matches: 7. The germline V gene has CDR1 SQVTM and CDR2 ANQGSEA. The CDR3 is made up of 14 amino acids. The CDR3 DNA is TGCAGCGTACTTGGACAGGGCCACACAGATACGCAGTATTTT. Its translation is CSVLGQGHTDTQYF.

The chain joins TRBV28 to TRBJ1-5, with TRBD1 matching over 7 bases. CDR3 length: 15 residues. V lost 6 bases to trimming and J lost 8 bases; unmatched junction nucleotides: 13. CDR1 MDHEN and CDR2 SYDVKM come from the germline V gene. In DNA, the CDR3 is TGTGCCAGCAGCACGGGACAGAGGCATACGAAGCCCCAGCATTTT. Its translation is CASSTGQRHTKPQHF.

The chain combines TRBV11-2 with TRBJ2-5; 7 bases are a match to TRBD2. Trimming removed 3 bases from V and 2 bases from J; junction bases left unmatched: 6. This CDR3 is built from 15 residues. Germline-derived CDR1 and CDR2 are SGHAT and FQNNGV. As DNA, the CDR3 is TGTGCCAGCAGCTTGGCAGCGGGATTACAAGAGACCCAGTACTTC. It codes for CASSLAAGLQETQYF.

The rearrangement links TRBV5-1 to TRBJ2-1; tentative D call: TRBD1 (5 bases). Germline CDR1 and CDR2: SGHRS and YFSETQ. The CDR3 runs 13 residues. V lost 5 bases to trimming and J lost 4 bases, with 10 bases between them. The CDR3 nucleotides are TGCGCCAGCAGAGCGACAGAGTACAATGAGCAGTTCTTC. It codes for CASRATEYNEQFF.

V gene TRBV7-9 combines with J gene TRBJ2-5; possible D gene TRBD2, 5 bases. CDR3 length: 11 residues. CDR1 is SEHNR and CDR2 is FQNEAQ in the germline V gene (reference sequence). Deletions cut 7 bases from V and 5 bases from J, with 8 bases between. This CDR3 reads CASIRGETQYF. CDR3 DNA: TGTGCCAGCATCAGAGGGGAGACCCAGTACTTC.

This sequence joins TRBV6-5 and TRBJ2-7, with 7 bases that match TRBD2. After removal of 2 bases from V and 2 bases from J, the junction contained 3 bases not matched to a gene. The CDR3 extends over 14 amino acids. CDR1 MNHEY and CDR2 SVGAGI come from the germline V gene. The CDR3 bases are TGTGCCAGCAGTTACGGCCGGGGGGCCTACGAGCAGTACTTC. As protein: CASSYGRGAYEQYF.